The 2 T cell receptor beta chains in this list originate from one sample, sequenced in a study of T cells in Graves' hyperthyroidism and ophthalmopathy. TCR beta CDR3 region amplification was performed from RNA transcripts. HTBI primers were used for first-round RT-PCR of the TCR CDR3. TCRdb used MiXCR to reprocess the multiplex PCR reads, holding one entry per CDR3 protein. The sample lists hundreds of thousands of distinct CDR3 sequences, roughly 14% occurring once. Sample: blood. All receptors come from a man aged 18 to 30 with Graves' ophthalmopathy.

A few counts support this clonotype. One end of the junction does not line up with germline, which may come from a read error. The chain has TRBV12-3 or TRBV12-4 and TRBJ2-1; 8 nucleotides align to TRBD1. The CDR3 contains 11 residues. The DNA for the CDR3 is TGTGCCAGCAGTTTAAGGGACAGGCTTGTCTTC. Translating it yields CASSLRDRLVF.

This clonotype was seen many times. V is TRBV12-3 or TRBV12-4 and J is TRBJ2-3; D assignment may be TRBD1 or TRBD2 (5 bases each). There are 15 residues in the CDR3. Trimming left V 7 bases short and J 0 bases short, with 14 bases between. The CDR3 sequence is CASTLRGTSTDTQYF. CDR3 coding DNA: TGTGCCAGCACTCTACGTGGGACCAGCACAGATACGCAGTATTTT.